This T cell receptor (beta chain) was sequenced for a study of cytomegalovirus exposure and HLA in healthy donors. Of note for this clone: Antigen: not known.

The study, taken as a whole, reports: Reportedly, HLA-A and HLA-B alleles of most subjects were accurately predicted from TCR beta. Sequencing depth roughly uniform across donors was assumed in presence/absence analyses.

CDR1 LNHNV and CDR2 YYDKDF come from the germline V gene (reference sequence). V lost 1 base, J lost 3 bases, and 9 bases lay in between. The CDR3 totals 15 residues. A multiplex PCR was run with 60 Vbeta primers and 13 Jbeta primers. TCRdb's copy holds only in-frame clones and misses some; the assay was immunoSEQ multiplex PCR. The table records 220,000 or so clones, under 85% of them present only once. Sample: PBMCs. This chain connects TRBV15 to TRBJ2-2; tentative D call: TRBD1 (5 bases). This sequence was found in a man aged 45-65 years in good health and CMV-seronegative. The chain's CDR3 is CATSRVRVDTGELFF. The CDR3 DNA follows: TGTGCCACCAGCAGAGTCAGGGTCGACACCGGGGAGCTGTTTTTT.